This T cell receptor (beta chain) was sequenced during a study of cytomegalovirus exposure and HLA in healthy donors. Whole-study results and caveats: As confirmed in vitro, three CMV-associated chains were specific for CMV antigens. In the analysis, some V segments, TRBV6-2 and TRBV6-3 included, were excluded as indistinguishable.

Germline V gives CDR1 ENHRY, CDR2 SYGVKD. CDR3 length: 15 residues. With V trimmed by 6 bases and J by 1 base, 6 bases remained unmatched. PCR was performed using 60 Vbeta and 13 Jbeta primers. TCRdb's copy holds only in-frame clones and misses some; the assay was immunoSEQ multiplex PCR. The sample has 150,000 to 200,000 clones; roughly 85% are singletons. This clone is a singleton in its sample. The antigen is not known. The source of this sequence is a woman between 45 and 65 years old in good health and CMV-seropositive. The sequencing sample was made of PBMCs. The chain employs TRBV10-3 and TRBJ1-5, with 7 bases lining up with TRBD1. The CDR3 sequence is CAISRGSGSNQPQHF. The CDR3 nucleotides are TGTGCCATCAGCAGGGGGTCGGGGAGCAATCAGCCCCAGCATTTT.